Listed below are T cell receptor beta chains from one sample, sequenced in a study of blood T cell repertoires in COVID-19. Clones were sequenced by immunoSEQ multiplex PCR, and TCRdb holds only the in-frame ones, with some missing. Of some 100,000 clones listed, roughly 89% are singletons. The specimen was peripheral blood. Receptors were obtained from a human donor with acute or convalescent COVID-19. The donor label of this sample is uncertain. Both conserved end residues are part of each CDR3. D genes are given only for firm matches. Size is omitted from some rows. Given values are once, few, many or a class for expanded clones.

V gene: TRBV6-2/TRBV6-3; clone size: -; J gene: TRBJ2-5; D gene: TRBD2; CDR3 DNA: TGTGCCAGCAGTTACCTCCTGACTAGCCGCCTGGAGACCCAGTACTTC; CDR3 protein: CASSYLLTSRLETQYF
V gene: TRBV29-1; clone size: -; J gene: TRBJ1-2; D gene: -; CDR3 DNA: TGCAGCGTTGAGGGACAAGAGGACTATGGCTACACCTTC; CDR3 protein: CSVEGQEDYGYTF
V gene: TRBV6-5; clone size: -; J gene: TRBJ2-2; D gene: -; CDR3 DNA: TGTGCCAGCAGTTCTGACTGGAGAAGCACCGGGGAGCTGTTTTTT; CDR3 protein: CASSSDWRSTGELFF
V gene: TRBV7-8; clone size: -; J gene: TRBJ1-2; D gene: -; CDR3 DNA: TGTGCCAGCAGCTTAGAGAGAAATAAGGGGTATGGCTACACCTTC; CDR3 protein: CASSLERNKGYGYTF
V gene: TRBV28; clone size: -; J gene: TRBJ2-7; D gene: TRBD2; CDR3 DNA: TGTGCCAGCAGTTTAGATCTAGCGGGAGGGCGGTACGAGCAGTACTTC; CDR3 protein: CASSLDLAGGRYEQYF
V gene: TRBV19; clone size: -; J gene: TRBJ1-2; D gene: -; CDR3 DNA: TGTGCCAGTATGACAGGAGGAACTAACTATGGCTACACCTTC; CDR3 protein: CASMTGGTNYGYTF
V gene: TRBV7-8; clone size: many; J gene: TRBJ1-6; D gene: TRBD1; CDR3 DNA: TGTGCCAGCAGCCCCGCCCAGGGGGCACTTAATCCCCTCCACTTT; CDR3 protein: CASSPAQGALNPLHF
V gene: TRBV4-1; clone size: -; J gene: TRBJ2-5; D gene: -; CDR3 DNA: TGCGCCAGCAGCAAAGGCCCCGGGGAGACCCAGTACTTC; CDR3 protein: CASSKGPGETQYF
V gene: TRBV5-6; clone size: -; J gene: TRBJ1-5; D gene: -; CDR3 DNA: TGTGCCAGCAGTCGGTGGAAGGGAGGATATAGCAATCAGCCCCAGCATTTT; CDR3 protein: CASSRWKGGYSNQPQHF
V gene: TRBV28; clone size: -; J gene: TRBJ1-2; D gene: -; CDR3 DNA: TGTGCCAGCAGTTTAATCGCGGGCGGTAACTATGGCTACACCTTC; CDR3 protein: CASSLIAGGNYGYTF
V gene: TRBV11-3; clone size: once; J gene: TRBJ2-3; D gene: -; CDR3 DNA: TGTGCCAGCAGCCTAGGGCAGGTGGCTAGCACAGATACGCAGTATTTT; CDR3 protein: CASSLGQVASTDTQYF
V gene: TRBV2; clone size: -; J gene: TRBJ1-6; D gene: -; CDR3 DNA: TGTGCCAGCAGTGGGGACATTCGATCACCCCTCCACTTT; CDR3 protein: CASSGDIRSPLHF
V gene: TRBV19; clone size: -; J gene: TRBJ2-7; D gene: -; CDR3 DNA: TGTGCCAGTAGTAGCGACAGCTACGAGCAGTACTTC; CDR3 protein: CASSSDSYEQYF
V gene: TRBV11-2; clone size: -; J gene: TRBJ2-5; D gene: -; CDR3 DNA: TGTGCCAGCAGCTTAGTGGGTTTGAGGGATGAGACCCAGTACTTC; CDR3 protein: CASSLVGLRDETQYF
V gene: TRBV7-8; clone size: -; J gene: TRBJ1-1; D gene: TRBD1; CDR3 DNA: TGTGCCAGCAGCCCGTCGACAGGGTCCACTGAAGCTTTCTTT; CDR3 protein: CASSPSTGSTEAFF
V gene: TRBV11-2; clone size: -; J gene: TRBJ2-7; D gene: -; CDR3 DNA: TGTGCCAGCAGCCCGCCGGGGGGCCGTACCTACGAGCAGTACTTC; CDR3 protein: CASSPPGGRTYEQYF
V gene: TRBV7-9; clone size: -; J gene: TRBJ2-6; D gene: TRBD1; CDR3 DNA: TGTGCCAGCAGCTTCCAGGGGGAAGGGGCCAACGTCCTGACTTTC; CDR3 protein: CASSFQGEGANVLTF
V gene: TRBV11-2; clone size: -; J gene: TRBJ1-2; D gene: -; CDR3 DNA: TGTGCCAGCAGCTTAGATTCCTGGGGGGATGGCTACACCTTC; CDR3 protein: CASSLDSWGDGYTF
V gene: TRBV29-1; clone size: once; J gene: TRBJ2-5; D gene: TRBD1; CDR3 DNA: TGCAGCGTCCAGGACAGGAGCTCTCAAGAGACCCAGTACTTC; CDR3 protein: CSVQDRSSQETQYF
V gene: TRBV2; clone size: once; J gene: TRBJ2-1; D gene: -; CDR3 DNA: TGTGCCAGCCGGCAGGGAACTAATTACAATGAGCAGTTCTTC; CDR3 protein: CASRQGTNYNEQFF
V gene: TRBV7-9; clone size: -; J gene: TRBJ1-2; D gene: TRBD1; CDR3 DNA: TGTGCCAGCGCGTCCGGGACAGGGTTTAACACCTTC; CDR3 protein: CASASGTGFNTF
V gene: TRBV7-9; clone size: -; J gene: TRBJ1-2; D gene: TRBD1; CDR3 DNA: TGTGCCAGCAGCTGGGGACAGGGGGGCTACACCTTC; CDR3 protein: CASSWGQGGYTF
V gene: TRBV18; clone size: -; J gene: TRBJ1-2; D gene: -; CDR3 DNA: TGTGCCAGCTCACCAATGGAGCAGGGTTTAGTTTTGGACTATGGCTACACCTTC; CDR3 protein: CASSPMEQGLVLDYGYTF
V gene: TRBV7-9; clone size: -; J gene: TRBJ2-1; D gene: -; CDR3 DNA: TGTGCCAGCAGCTCTCTTCACCCCCTTAGCGGCGCCGGGAATGAGCAGTTCTTC; CDR3 protein: CASSSLHPLSGAGNEQFF
V gene: TRBV6-5; clone size: -; J gene: TRBJ1-1; D gene: -; CDR3 DNA: TGTGCCAGCAGTTGGGGCGATTCTCGCACTGAAGCTTTCTTT; CDR3 protein: CASSWGDSRTEAFF
V gene: TRBV30; clone size: -; J gene: TRBJ2-1; D gene: TRBD2; CDR3 DNA: TGTGCCAGTAGCGGGAGTAGTGAGCAGTTCTTC; CDR3 protein: CASSGSSEQFF
V gene: TRBV7-2; clone size: once; J gene: TRBJ2-7; D gene: -; CDR3 DNA: TGTGCCAGCAGCCTCCGACAGGCTAACTCCTACGAGCAGTACTTC; CDR3 protein: CASSLRQANSYEQYF
V gene: TRBV28; clone size: -; J gene: TRBJ2-2; D gene: TRBD1; CDR3 DNA: TGTGCCAGCAGTCCTTGGACAGGGTTCGGGACCGGGGAGCTGTTTTTT; CDR3 protein: CASSPWTGFGTGELFF
V gene: TRBV7-2; clone size: -; J gene: TRBJ1-5; D gene: TRBD1; CDR3 DNA: TGTGCCAGCAGCTTATCTCTGGGACAGGGAGAAAAGCCCCAGCATTTT; CDR3 protein: CASSLSLGQGEKPQHF
V gene: TRBV6-1; clone size: -; J gene: TRBJ2-7; D gene: -; CDR3 DNA: TGTGCCAGCAGTGAAACCACTAGTTACGAGCAGTACTTC; CDR3 protein: CASSETTSYEQYF
V gene: TRBV4-3; clone size: -; J gene: TRBJ1-5; D gene: TRBD1; CDR3 DNA: TGCGCCAGCAGCCAGTGGGACAGTAGCAATCAGCCCCAGCATTTT; CDR3 protein: CASSQWDSSNQPQHF
V gene: TRBV28; clone size: -; J gene: TRBJ2-2; D gene: TRBD1; CDR3 DNA: TGTGCCAGCAGAGACAGGGGGCGCGACACCGGGGAGCTGTTTTTT; CDR3 protein: CASRDRGRDTGELFF
V gene: TRBV7-4; clone size: once; J gene: TRBJ2-7; D gene: TRBD2; CDR3 DNA: TGTGCCAGCAGCTTAGGCTTCGCGAGCGGGGAACGCTACGAGCAGTACTTC; CDR3 protein: CASSLGFASGERYEQYF
V gene: TRBV7-5; clone size: -; J gene: TRBJ1-6; D gene: -; CDR3 DNA: TGTGCCAGAAGCTTAGCCAGGGCGGGGTATAATTCACCCCTCCACTTT; CDR3 protein: CARSLARAGYNSPLHF
V gene: TRBV3-1/TRBV3-2; clone size: -; J gene: TRBJ2-7; D gene: -; CDR3 DNA: TGTGCCAGCCTATCCGGACAGAAGCTCTACGAGCAGTACTTC; CDR3 protein: CASLSGQKLYEQYF
V gene: TRBV18; clone size: few; J gene: TRBJ1-1; D gene: -; CDR3 DNA: TGTGCCAGCTCCTCGACCCAGGGGTCCACTGAAGCTTTCTTT; CDR3 protein: CASSSTQGSTEAFF
V gene: TRBV3-1/TRBV3-2; clone size: -; J gene: TRBJ1-1; D gene: -; CDR3 DNA: TGTGCCAGCAGCCAAAGCGAACAGGGTGAAGCTTTCTTT; CDR3 protein: CASSQSEQGEAFF
V gene: TRBV6-5; clone size: -; J gene: TRBJ2-6; D gene: -; CDR3 DNA: TGTGCCAGCACCCAACAAACATCTGGGGCCAACGTCCTGACTTTC; CDR3 protein: CASTQQTSGANVLTF
V gene: TRBV12-5; clone size: -; J gene: TRBJ2-1; D gene: -; CDR3 DNA: TGTGCTAGTGCCACGGGGGGCTCACTTTACAATGAGCAGTTCTTC; CDR3 protein: CASATGGSLYNEQFF
V gene: TRBV4-3; clone size: -; J gene: TRBJ2-7; D gene: TRBD1; CDR3 DNA: TGCGCCAGCAGCCACAGAAAAGGACAGGGGGTCAACGAGCAGTACTTC; CDR3 protein: CASSHRKGQGVNEQYF
V gene: TRBV19; clone size: -; J gene: TRBJ2-7; D gene: TRBD2; CDR3 DNA: TGTGCCAGCTCGGGACTAGCGGGGATGAGCTCCTACGAGCAGTACTTC; CDR3 protein: CASSGLAGMSSYEQYF
V gene: TRBV28; clone size: -; J gene: TRBJ1-1; D gene: -; CDR3 DNA: TGTGCCAGCAGTGCAGGTCCTGTGGACACTGAAGCTTTCTTT; CDR3 protein: CASSAGPVDTEAFF